This entry is about one TCR beta chain. Its antigen is unidentified. Expressed TCRB transcripts were sequenced because the isolated RNA had all been reverse transcribed beforehand. Using immunoSEQ multiplex PCR, the repertoire was profiled, and TCRdb retains in-frame clones only, with some absent. The table includes some 150,000 clones, 10% to 15% detected once. Sorted populations all had greater than 95% purity. The sample belongs to a study of beta chain features in type 1 diabetes. Study conclusions and caveats: Patients with type 1 diabetes carried fewer insertions and had more deletions at their VDJ junctions. TCRB CDR3 length was moderately but significantly reduced in all four CD4+ subsets of Type 1 diabetes patients.

The receptor was derived from a man younger than 35 with type 1 diabetes. Sequenced material: central memory CD4+ T cells from blood.

The CDR3 protein is CAISEGDTTDTQYF. The DNA for the CDR3 is TGTGCCATCAGTGAGGGGGACACCACAGATACGCAGTATTTT. This chain connects TRBV10-3 to TRBJ2-3; maybe TRBD1 (6 bases). The ends were cut back, 2 bases at V and 2 bases at J, with 8 bases in the middle. The CDR3 length is 14 residues. Germline loops: CDR1 ENHRY, CDR2 SYGVKD.